The present T cell receptor beta chain was sequenced within a study of T cells after yellow fever vaccination. Turning to the study itself: Preparing low-cell-number fractions relied on SMART-Seq v4 Ultra Low Input.

TCRdb recomputed calls from the 5' RACE reads with MiXCR, one row per CDR3 protein. The profile shows 200,000 to 250,000 distinct CDR3 sequences, less than 3.5% of them singletons. Study conclusions and caveats: CD4 and CD8 compartments shared a small share of clonotypes, likely from convergent recombination. Abundant clonotypes from the bulk population could contaminate FACS-sorted repertoires.

Notes on this clonotype: Its antigen is unidentified.

This specimen consisted of CD4+ T cells sorted from PBMCs, obtained 10 days after the yellow fever booster vaccination. This TCR derives from a man aged 18-30 years who received the YFV17D yellow fever vaccine.

The chain's CDR3 is CASSLGGYGDHQPQHF. The CDR3 DNA is TGTGCCAGCAGCTTGGGAGGTTATGGAGACCATCAGCCCCAGCATTTT. V usage is TRBV5-6 and J usage is TRBJ1-5; no firm D call. Trimming left V 0 bases short and J 5 bases short, with 15 bases between. CDR1 and CDR2 (germline): SGHDT, YYEEEE. CDR3 length: 16 amino acids.